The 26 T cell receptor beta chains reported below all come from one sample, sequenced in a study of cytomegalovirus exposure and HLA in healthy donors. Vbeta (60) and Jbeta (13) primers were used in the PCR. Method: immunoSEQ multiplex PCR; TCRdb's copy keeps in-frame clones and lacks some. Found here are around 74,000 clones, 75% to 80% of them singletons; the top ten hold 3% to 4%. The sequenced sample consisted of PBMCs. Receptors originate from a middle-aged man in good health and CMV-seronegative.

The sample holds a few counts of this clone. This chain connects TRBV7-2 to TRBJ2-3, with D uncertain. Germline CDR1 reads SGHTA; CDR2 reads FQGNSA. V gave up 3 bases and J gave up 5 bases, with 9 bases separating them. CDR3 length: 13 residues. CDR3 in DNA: TGTGCCAGCAGCTTCTCTACTCAAGATACGCAGTATTTT. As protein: CASSFSTQDTQYF. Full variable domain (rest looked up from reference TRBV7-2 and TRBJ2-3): GAGVSQSPSNKVTEKGKDVELRCDPISGHTALYWYRQSLGQGLEFLIYFQGNSAPDKSGLPSDRFSAERTGGSVSTLTIQRTQQEDSAVYLCASSFSTQDTQYFGPGTRLTVL.

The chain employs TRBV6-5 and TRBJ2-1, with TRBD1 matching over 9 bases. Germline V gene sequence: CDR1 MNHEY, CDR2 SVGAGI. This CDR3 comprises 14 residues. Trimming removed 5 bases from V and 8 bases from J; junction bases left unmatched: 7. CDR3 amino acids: CASSTGTGFYEQFF. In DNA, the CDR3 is TGTGCCAGCAGTACCGGGACAGGGTTTTATGAGCAGTTCTTC.

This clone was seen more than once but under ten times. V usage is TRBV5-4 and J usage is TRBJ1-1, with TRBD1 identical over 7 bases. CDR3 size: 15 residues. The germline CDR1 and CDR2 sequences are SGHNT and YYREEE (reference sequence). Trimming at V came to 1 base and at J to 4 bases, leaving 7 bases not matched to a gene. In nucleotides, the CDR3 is TGTGCCAGCAGCTTGCAGGACAGGAAGGGCACTGAAGCTTTCTTT. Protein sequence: CASSLQDRKGTEAFF.

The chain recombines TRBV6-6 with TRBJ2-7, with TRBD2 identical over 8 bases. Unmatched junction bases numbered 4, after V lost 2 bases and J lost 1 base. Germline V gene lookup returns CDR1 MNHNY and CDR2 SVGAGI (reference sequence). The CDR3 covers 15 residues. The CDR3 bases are TGTGCCAGCAGTTACCGGCTAGCGGGTTCCTACGAGCAGTACTTC. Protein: CASSYRLAGSYEQYF.

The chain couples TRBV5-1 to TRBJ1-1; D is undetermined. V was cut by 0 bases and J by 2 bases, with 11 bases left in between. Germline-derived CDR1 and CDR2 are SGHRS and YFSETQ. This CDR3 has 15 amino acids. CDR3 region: CASSLVGGLNTEAFF. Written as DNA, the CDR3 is TGCGCCAGCAGCTTGGTGGGAGGGTTAAACACTGAAGCTTTCTTT.

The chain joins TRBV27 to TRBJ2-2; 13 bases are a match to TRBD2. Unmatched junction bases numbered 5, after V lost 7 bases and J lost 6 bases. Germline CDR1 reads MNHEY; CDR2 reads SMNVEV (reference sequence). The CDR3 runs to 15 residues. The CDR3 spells CASKYGLAGAGELFF. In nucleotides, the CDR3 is TGTGCCAGCAAATATGGACTAGCGGGGGCCGGGGAGCTGTTTTTT.

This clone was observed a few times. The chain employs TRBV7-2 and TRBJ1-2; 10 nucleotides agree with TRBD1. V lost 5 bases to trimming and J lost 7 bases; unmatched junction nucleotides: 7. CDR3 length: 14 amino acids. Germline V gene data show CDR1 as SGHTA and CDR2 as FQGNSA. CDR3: CASSHTTGGGGYTF. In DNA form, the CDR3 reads TGTGCCAGCAGCCACACGACAGGGGGCGGTGGCTACACCTTC.

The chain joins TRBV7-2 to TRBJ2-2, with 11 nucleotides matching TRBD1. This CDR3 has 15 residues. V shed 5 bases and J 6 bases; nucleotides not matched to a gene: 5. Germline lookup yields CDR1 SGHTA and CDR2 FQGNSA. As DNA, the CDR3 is TGTGCCAGCAGCGCCCGGACAGGGGGCCCCGGGGAGCTGTTTTTT. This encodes CASSARTGGPGELFF.

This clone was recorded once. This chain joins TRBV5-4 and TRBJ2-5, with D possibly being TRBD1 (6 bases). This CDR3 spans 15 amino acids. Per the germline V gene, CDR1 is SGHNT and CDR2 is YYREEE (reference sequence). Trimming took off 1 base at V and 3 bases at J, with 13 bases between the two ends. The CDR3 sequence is CASSLQNREEETQYF. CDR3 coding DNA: TGTGCCAGCAGCTTGCAGAACAGGGAAGAAGAGACCCAGTACTTC.

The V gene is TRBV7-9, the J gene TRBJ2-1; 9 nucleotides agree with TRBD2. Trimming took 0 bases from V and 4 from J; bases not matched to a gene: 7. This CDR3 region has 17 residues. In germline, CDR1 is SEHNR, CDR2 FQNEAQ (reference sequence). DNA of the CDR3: TGTGCCAGCAGCTTAGCGGGGGGACTAGCTTTTTACAATGAGCAGTTCTTC. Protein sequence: CASSLAGGLAFYNEQFF. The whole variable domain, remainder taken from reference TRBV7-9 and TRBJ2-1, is DTGVSQNPRHKITKRGQNVTFRCDPISEHNRLYWYRQTLGQGPEFLTYFQNEAQLEKSRLLSDRFSAERPKGSFSTLEIQRTEQGDSAMYLCASSLAGGLAFYNEQFFGPGTRLTVL.

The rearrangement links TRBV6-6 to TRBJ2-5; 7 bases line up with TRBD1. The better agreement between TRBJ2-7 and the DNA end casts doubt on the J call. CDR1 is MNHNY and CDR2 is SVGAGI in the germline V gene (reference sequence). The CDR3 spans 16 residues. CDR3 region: CASSYSTGQSSYEQYF. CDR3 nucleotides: TGTGCCAGCAGTTACTCGACGGGACAGTCCTCCTACGAGCAGTACTTC.

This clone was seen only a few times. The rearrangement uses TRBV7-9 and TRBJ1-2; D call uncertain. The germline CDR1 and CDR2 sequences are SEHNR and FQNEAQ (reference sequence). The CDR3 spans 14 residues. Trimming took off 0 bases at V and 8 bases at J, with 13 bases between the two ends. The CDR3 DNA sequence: TGTGCCAGCAGCTTAGCAGCAAGCCACGGGGGCTACACCTTC. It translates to CASSLAASHGGYTF.

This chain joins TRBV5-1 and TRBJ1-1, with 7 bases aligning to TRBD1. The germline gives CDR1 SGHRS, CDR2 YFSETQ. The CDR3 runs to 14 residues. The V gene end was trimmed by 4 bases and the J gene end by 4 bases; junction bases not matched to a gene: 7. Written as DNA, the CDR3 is TGCGCCAGCAGCGCGGACAGGCTCTCCACTGAAGCTTTCTTT. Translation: CASSADRLSTEAFF. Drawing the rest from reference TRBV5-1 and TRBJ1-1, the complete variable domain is KAGVTQTPRYLIKTRGQQVTLSCSPISGHRSVSWYQQTPGQGLQFLFEYFSETQRNKGNFPGRFSGRQFSNSRSEMNVSTLELGDSALYLCASSADRLSTEAFFGQGTRLTVV.

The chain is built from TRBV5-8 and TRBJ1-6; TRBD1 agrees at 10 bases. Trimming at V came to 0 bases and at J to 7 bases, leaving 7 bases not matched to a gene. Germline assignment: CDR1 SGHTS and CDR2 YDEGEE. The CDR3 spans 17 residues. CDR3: CASSLGGQGLMNSPLHF. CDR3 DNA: TGTGCCAGCAGCTTGGGGGGACAGGGGTTAATGAATTCACCCCTCCACTTT.

The CDR3 DNA is TGCGCCAGTGACCGGGACAGGGGGAATGTTGCTTCACCCCTCCACTTT. It yields the protein CASDRDRGNVASPLHF. The chain is built from TRBV5-1 and TRBJ1-6, with 11 bases identical to TRBD1. Trimming took 8 bases from V and 9 from J; bases not matched to a gene: 13. Germline V gives CDR1 SGHRS, CDR2 YFSETQ. The CDR3 spans 16 residues.

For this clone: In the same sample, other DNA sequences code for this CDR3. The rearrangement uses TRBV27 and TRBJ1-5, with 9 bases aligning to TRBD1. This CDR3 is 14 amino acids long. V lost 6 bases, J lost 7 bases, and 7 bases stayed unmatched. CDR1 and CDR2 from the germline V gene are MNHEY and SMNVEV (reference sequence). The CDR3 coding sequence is TGTGCCAGCAGACCGGACAGGGGCGGCCAGCCCCAGCATTTT. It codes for CASRPDRGGQPQHF.

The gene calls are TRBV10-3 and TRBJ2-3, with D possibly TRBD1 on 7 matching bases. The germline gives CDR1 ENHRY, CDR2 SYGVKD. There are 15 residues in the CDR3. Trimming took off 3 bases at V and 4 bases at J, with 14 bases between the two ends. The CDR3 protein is CAISDQGGGPDTQYF. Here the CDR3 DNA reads TGTGCCATCAGTGATCAGGGGGGAGGCCCAGATACGCAGTATTTT.

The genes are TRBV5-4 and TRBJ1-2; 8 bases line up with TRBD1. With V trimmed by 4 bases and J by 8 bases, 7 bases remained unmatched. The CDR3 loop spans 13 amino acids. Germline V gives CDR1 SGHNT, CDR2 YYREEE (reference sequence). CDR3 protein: CASSGTGGKGYTF. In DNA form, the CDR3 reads TGTGCCAGCAGCGGCACAGGGGGAAAAGGCTACACCTTC.

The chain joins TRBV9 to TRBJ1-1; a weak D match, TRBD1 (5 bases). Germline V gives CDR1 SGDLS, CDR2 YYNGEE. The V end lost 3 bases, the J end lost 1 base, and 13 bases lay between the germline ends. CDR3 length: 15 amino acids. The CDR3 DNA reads TGTGCCAGCAGCGGATACAGGCGAGAGAACACTGAAGCTTTCTTT. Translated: CASSGYRRENTEAFF.

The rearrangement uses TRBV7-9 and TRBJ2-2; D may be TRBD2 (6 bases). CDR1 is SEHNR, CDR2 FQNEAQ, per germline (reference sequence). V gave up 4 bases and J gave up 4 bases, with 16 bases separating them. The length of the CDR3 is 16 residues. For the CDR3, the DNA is TGTGCCAGCAGCTCCCCTAGGAGGGGAGGCACCGGGGAGCTGTTTTTT. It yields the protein CASSSPRRGGTGELFF.

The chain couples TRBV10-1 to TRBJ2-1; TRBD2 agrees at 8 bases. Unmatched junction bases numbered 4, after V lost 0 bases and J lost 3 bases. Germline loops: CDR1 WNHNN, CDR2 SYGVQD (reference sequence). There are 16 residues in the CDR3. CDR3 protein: CASSESSGRDYNEQFF. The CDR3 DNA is TGCGCCAGCAGTGAGTCGAGCGGGAGAGACTACAATGAGCAGTTCTTC.

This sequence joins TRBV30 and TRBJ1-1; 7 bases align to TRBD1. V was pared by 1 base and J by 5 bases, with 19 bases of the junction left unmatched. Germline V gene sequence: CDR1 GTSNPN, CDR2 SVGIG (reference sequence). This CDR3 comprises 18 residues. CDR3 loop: CAWSGRGQGGFWVTEAFF. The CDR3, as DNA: TGTGCCTGGAGTGGGCGCGGGCAGGGGGGTTTTTGGGTGACTGAAGCTTTCTTT. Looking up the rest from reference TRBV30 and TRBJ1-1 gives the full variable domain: SQTIHQWPATLVQPVGSPLSLECTVEGTSNPNLYWYRQAAGRGLQLLFYSVGIGQISSEVPQNLSASRPQDRQFILSSKKLLLSDSGFYLCAWSGRGQGGFWVTEAFFGQGTRLTVV.

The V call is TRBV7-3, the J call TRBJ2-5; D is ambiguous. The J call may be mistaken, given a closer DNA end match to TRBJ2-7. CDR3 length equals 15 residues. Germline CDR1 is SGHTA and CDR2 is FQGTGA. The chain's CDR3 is CASSLSVLSSYEQYF. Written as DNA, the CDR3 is TGTGCCAGCAGCTTATCGGTCCTAAGCTCCTACGAGCAGTACTTC.

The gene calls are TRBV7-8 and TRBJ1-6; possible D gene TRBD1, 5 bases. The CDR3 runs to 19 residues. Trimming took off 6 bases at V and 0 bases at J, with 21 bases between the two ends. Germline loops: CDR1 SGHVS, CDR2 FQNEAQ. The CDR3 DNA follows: TGTGCCAGCAGGTTGACAGAGAATCTATTGAGCTCCTATAATTCACCCCTCCACTTT. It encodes CASRLTENLLSSYNSPLHF.

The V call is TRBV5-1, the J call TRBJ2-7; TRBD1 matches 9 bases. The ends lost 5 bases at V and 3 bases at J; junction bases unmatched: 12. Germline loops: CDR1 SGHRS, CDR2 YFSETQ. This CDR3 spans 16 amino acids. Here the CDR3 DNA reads TGCGCCAGCAGTTCTACCGGGACAGGGTTATTCTACGAGCAGTACTTC. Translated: CASSSTGTGLFYEQYF.

The CDR3: CASSQDWGVRTEAFF. The CDR3 DNA is TGCGCCAGCAGCCAAGATTGGGGGGTTCGAACTGAAGCTTTCTTT. This sequence joins TRBV4-1 and TRBJ1-1, with D possibly matching TRBD1 (5 bases). CDR1 is MGHRA, CDR2 YSYEKL, per germline. Trimming removed 0 bases at V and 5 bases at J, with 13 bases between. The CDR3 has 15 amino acids.